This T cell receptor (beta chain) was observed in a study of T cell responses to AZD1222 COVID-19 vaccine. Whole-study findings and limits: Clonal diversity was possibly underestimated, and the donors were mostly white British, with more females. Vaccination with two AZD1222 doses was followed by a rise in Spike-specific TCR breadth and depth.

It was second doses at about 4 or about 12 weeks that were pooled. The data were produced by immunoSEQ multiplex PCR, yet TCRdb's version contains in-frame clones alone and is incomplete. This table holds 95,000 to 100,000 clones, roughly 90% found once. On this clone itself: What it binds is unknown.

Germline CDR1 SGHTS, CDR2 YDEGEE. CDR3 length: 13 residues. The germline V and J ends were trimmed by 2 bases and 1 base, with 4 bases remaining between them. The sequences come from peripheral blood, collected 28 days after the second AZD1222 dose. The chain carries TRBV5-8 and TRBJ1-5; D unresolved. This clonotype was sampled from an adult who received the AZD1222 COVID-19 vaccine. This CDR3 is CASSFRSNQPQHF. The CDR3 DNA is TGTGCCAGCAGCTTTCGGAGCAATCAGCCCCAGCATTTT.